These 32 T cell receptor beta chains share one sample of origin, sequenced in a study of T cell responses to AZD1222 COVID-19 vaccine. Using immunoSEQ multiplex PCR, the repertoire was profiled, and TCRdb retains in-frame clones only, with some absent. The table records 110,000 or so clones, roughly 89% of them present only once. Sample: peripheral blood, taken 28 days after the second AZD1222 dose. These receptors all stem from an adult who received the AZD1222 COVID-19 vaccine.

The chain joins TRBV7-2 to TRBJ1-1; D is perhaps TRBD1 (5 bases). CDR3 size: 15 residues. V lost 6 bases to trimming and J lost 1 base, with 15 bases between them. CDR1 and CDR2 (germline): SGHTA, FQGNSA. The CDR3 loop is CASRRISGTNTEAFF. For the CDR3, the DNA is TGTGCCAGCAGGCGTATATCAGGGACGAACACTGAAGCTTTCTTT.

The genes are TRBV28 and TRBJ1-4; possible D gene TRBD1, 6 bases. V was shortened by 6 bases and J by 8 bases, with 10 bases between the two germline ends. Looked up from germline, CDR1 is MDHEN and CDR2 is SYDVKM. This CDR3 spans 12 amino acids. CDR3 residues: CASSSGGEKLFF. CDR3 DNA sequence: TGTGCCAGCAGCTCCGGGGGCGAAAAACTGTTTTTT.

The J gene is TRBJ2-2, the V gene TRBV7-2, with TRBD2 matching over 7 bases. CDR1 is SGHTA and CDR2 is FQGNSA in the germline V gene. The CDR3 contains 17 residues. Germline trimming cut 5 bases from V and 6 bases from J; bases unmatched to any gene: 15. The CDR3 loop is CASSDYRARRGAGELFF. The CDR3 DNA is TGTGCCAGCAGCGATTATCGCGCGAGACGGGGGGCCGGGGAGCTGTTTTTT.

V gene TRBV5-4 combines with J gene TRBJ1-2; 7 nucleotides line up with TRBD1. This CDR3 region has 13 residues. CDR1 is SGHNT and CDR2 is YYREEE in the germline V gene (reference sequence). J lost 4 bases, V lost 5 bases, and 5 bases had no gene match. The CDR3 nucleotides are TGTGCCAGCAGTTTACAGGGGTCCTATGGCTACACCTTC. It encodes CASSLQGSYGYTF.

This clone was seen only once. The V gene is TRBV30, the J gene TRBJ2-7; possible D gene TRBD2, 6 bases. Germline CDR1 reads GTSNPN; CDR2 reads SVGIG (reference sequence). The CDR3 runs 13 residues. Trimming removed 3 bases from V and 5 bases from J, with 14 bases in between. The CDR3 DNA reads as TGTGCCTGGAGAAACGGAGGGCTCCACGAGCAGTACTTC. Translating it yields CAWRNGGLHEQYF.

This clone came up a few times. The CDR3 nucleotides read TGTGCCAGCAGCTGGTTGTCCGGGGAGCTGTTTTTT. Amino acids: CASSWLSGELFF. V usage is TRBV28 and J usage is TRBJ2-2; D gene ambiguous. V gave up 6 bases and J gave up 6 bases, with 8 bases separating them. Germline CDR1 MDHEN, CDR2 SYDVKM. This CDR3 has 12 amino acids.

The chain joins TRBV30 to TRBJ1-6; D may be TRBD1 (5 bases). CDR3 length: 12 residues. With 4 bases removed from V and 9 bases from J, the gap between germline ends came to 10 bases. Germline V CDR1 and CDR2: GTSNPN, SVGIG (reference sequence). The CDR3 spells CAWTGLGSPLHF. In DNA, the CDR3 is TGTGCCTGGACGGGGCTCGGTTCACCCCTCCACTTT. Based on the CDR3 plus reference TRBV30 and TRBJ1-6, the full variable domain is SQTIHQWPATLVQPVGSPLSLECTVEGTSNPNLYWYRQAAGRGLQLLFYSVGIGQISSEVPQNLSASRPQDRQFILSSKKLLLSDSGFYLCAWTGLGSPLHFGNGTRLTVT.

This rearrangement joins TRBV27 to TRBJ2-2, with 10 bases identical to TRBD1. Germline V lookup: CDR1 MNHEY, CDR2 SMNVEV (reference sequence). This CDR3 is built from 16 residues. V lost 5 bases and J lost 6; bases outside the gene matches: 9. DNA for the CDR3: TGTGCCAGCAGTCAACCGGGACAGGGGAGGGCCGGGGAGCTGTTTTTT. It specifies CASSQPGQGRAGELFF.

This chain connects TRBV10-1 to TRBJ2-3; D ambiguous. The V gene lost 4 bases and the J gene lost 0 bases, with 8 bases spanning the gap. Germline CDR1 WNHNN, CDR2 SYGVQD (reference sequence). This CDR3 contains 14 residues. The CDR3: CASSVGGSTDTQYF. The CDR3 DNA sequence: TGCGCCAGCAGTGTCGGTGGAAGCACAGATACGCAGTATTTT.

J is TRBJ1-1 and V is TRBV7-9, with TRBD1 as a possible D gene (6 bases). From germline, CDR1 is SEHNR and CDR2 FQNEAQ (reference sequence). CDR3 length: 15 amino acids. Trimming shortened V by 6 bases and J by 1 base, and 15 bases separated the two germline ends. CDR3 nucleotide sequence: TGTGCCAGCAGACCGCCCACGACAGGGAACACTGAAGCTTTCTTT. Its translation: CASRPPTTGNTEAFF.

The J gene is TRBJ2-6, the V gene TRBV9; no reliable D call. The CDR3 runs to 15 residues. CDR1 is SGDLS and CDR2 is YYNGEE in the germline V gene. Trimming removed 4 bases from V and 1 base from J, with 9 bases in between. The CDR3 is CASSKAGSGANVLTF. CDR3 DNA sequence: TGTGCCAGCAGCAAGGCTGGGTCTGGGGCCAACGTCCTGACTTTC.

This chain connects TRBV28 to TRBJ2-3; weak D call: TRBD1 (5 bases). V lost 3 bases and J 7 bases, leaving 11 bases between the germline ends. The CDR3 is 13 residues long. The germline CDR1 and CDR2 sequences are MDHEN and SYDVKM. The CDR3: CASSFQGTNTQYF. CDR3 nucleotide sequence: TGTGCCAGCAGTTTCCAGGGTACGAATACGCAGTATTTT.

The chain joins TRBV5-1 to TRBJ2-7; 7 bases fit TRBD2. Trimming cost V 0 bases and J 6 bases; bases outside gene matches: 12. The CDR3 totals 16 residues. Germline assignment: CDR1 SGHRS and CDR2 YFSETQ. For the CDR3, the DNA is TGCGCCAGCAGCTTGGGTGGCCGGGGGGACGAGGGCGAGCAGTACTTC. Amino acids: CASSLGGRGDEGEQYF.

The V call is TRBV3-1 (or the pseudogene TRBV3-2), the J call TRBJ2-7, with D perhaps matching TRBD1 or TRBD2 (5 bases each). The CDR3 has 13 amino acids. The V and J ends lost 2 bases and 4 bases respectively, with 9 bases between them. CDR1 and CDR2 from the germline V gene are LGHDT and YNNKEL (reference sequence). The CDR3 region is CASSQWGSYEQYF. In nucleotides, the CDR3 is TGTGCCAGCAGCCAATGGGGGAGTTACGAGCAGTACTTC.

CDR3 DNA sequence: TGTGCCAGCAGTTCCTTAAGACAGGGGCGCATGAACACTGAAGCTTTCTTT. Encoded protein: CASSSLRQGRMNTEAFF. The V call is TRBV11-2, the J call TRBJ1-1; 8 bases map to TRBD1. The V gene's germline CDR1 is SGHAT and CDR2 FQNNGV. The CDR3 runs 17 residues. V lost 6 bases, J lost 0 bases, and 12 bases stayed unmatched.

This clone was seen a single time. This CDR3 reads CASSSSRQGARMNTEAFF. The CDR3 bases are TGTGCCAGCAGTTCCAGTCGACAGGGGGCTAGGATGAACACTGAAGCTTTCTTT. The genes are TRBV27 and TRBJ1-1; 10 bases are a match to TRBD1. This CDR3 is 18 amino acids long. The trim removed 4 bases at V and 0 bases at J, leaving 11 bases unmatched. Germline CDR1 and CDR2: MNHEY and SMNVEV (reference sequence).

This clone was seen once. The J gene is TRBJ2-1, the V gene TRBV4-1; 7 nucleotides line up with TRBD2. V gave up 0 bases and J gave up 8 bases; unmatched junction bases: 10. CDR1 and CDR2 (germline): MGHRA, YSYEKL. The CDR3 consists of 16 residues. The CDR3 bases are TGCGCCAGCAGCCAAGATGTTATGGGAGGGCCAGATGAGCAGTTCTTC. Translation: CASSQDVMGGPDEQFF.

The chain carries TRBV18 and TRBJ1-1, with D maybe TRBD1 (5 bases). CDR3 size: 13 residues. Trimming left V 6 bases short and J 3 bases short, with 11 bases between. The germline CDR1 and CDR2 sequences are KGHSH and LQKENI. The CDR3 nucleotides read TGTGCCAGCTCGACGGGGGTTCACACTGAAGCTTTCTTT. This encodes CASSTGVHTEAFF.

The V and J genes are TRBV11-3 and TRBJ2-7, with TRBD2 matching 10 bases. CDR3 length equals 16 residues. In germline, CDR1 is SGHNT, CDR2 YENEEA. V trimming: 1 base; J trimming: 2 bases; junction bases outside the gene matches: 5. The CDR3 region is CASSLGLAGPPYEQYF. In nucleotides, the CDR3 is TGTGCCAGCAGCTTAGGACTAGCGGGCCCCCCCTACGAGCAGTACTTC.

This chain connects TRBV11-1 to TRBJ2-1; 14 bases agree with TRBD2. The germline V gene encodes CDR1 SGHAT and CDR2 FQDESV (reference sequence). V shed 5 bases and J 8 bases; nucleotides not matched to a gene: 5. CDR3 size: 15 residues. CDR3: CASSPGLAGGDEQFF. The CDR3 DNA sequence: TGTGCCAGCAGCCCTGGACTAGCGGGGGGCGATGAGCAGTTCTTC.

This chain links TRBV7-8 with TRBJ2-7; no firm D call. The CDR3 totals 13 residues. V was trimmed by 5 bases and J by 3 bases, leaving 11 bases between them. Germline CDR1 is SGHVS and CDR2 is FQNEAQ. The CDR3 coding sequence is TGTGCCAGCAGCCGTGGACGGAACTACGAGCAGTACTTC. This translates into CASSRGRNYEQYF.

V usage is TRBV30 and J usage is TRBJ1-1, with no clear D. The CDR3 contains 12 residues. V gave up 3 bases and J gave up 9 bases, with 14 bases separating them. The germline V gene has CDR1 GTSNPN and CDR2 SVGIG (reference sequence). The CDR3 DNA sequence: TGTGCCTGGAGCCCTAGCGGGCCTAAAGCTTTCTTT. The encoded protein is CAWSPSGPKAFF. Variable domain in full (rest from reference TRBV30 and TRBJ1-1): SQTIHQWPATLVQPVGSPLSLECTVEGTSNPNLYWYRQAAGRGLQLLFYSVGIGQISSEVPQNLSASRPQDRQFILSSKKLLLSDSGFYLCAWSPSGPKAFFGQGTRLTVV.

The chain employs TRBV12-3 or TRBV12-4 and TRBJ1-3; weak D call: TRBD1 (5 bases). Between the trimmed V and J ends, which lost 6 bases and 8 bases, there was a span of 14 bases. CDR3 length: 13 residues. CDR3 residues: CASRLGRTDTIYF. In nucleotides, the CDR3 is TGTGCCAGCAGGTTGGGACGGACGGACACCATATATTTT.

V usage is TRBV2 and J usage is TRBJ1-1; no clear D gene. Looked up from germline, CDR1 is SNHLY and CDR2 is FYNNEI. The V and J ends lost 7 bases and 2 bases respectively, with 11 bases between them. The CDR3 runs to 13 residues. As DNA, the CDR3 is TGTGCCAGCATTACCCAAAGTAACACTGAAGCTTTCTTT. It encodes CASITQSNTEAFF. The complete variable domain, with remaining parts taken from reference TRBV2 and TRBJ1-1, reads EPEVTQTPSHQVTQMGQEVILRCVPISNHLYFYWYRQILGQKVEFLVSFYNNEISEKSEIFDDQFSVERPDGSNFTLKIRSTKLEDSAMYFCASITQSNTEAFFGQGTRLTVV.

The chain is built from TRBV21-1 and TRBJ2-3; TRBD2 reflects the table's D call only, with no check against the DNA. TRBV21-1 constitutes a pseudogene. The CDR3 has 15 amino acids. CDR3 coding DNA: TGTGCCAGCAGTGAAGGGACTAGCGGGAAGGATACGCAGTATTTT. Translated, it gives CASSEGTSGKDTQYF.

J is TRBJ1-1 and V is TRBV15; D remains unclear. Looked up from germline, CDR1 is LNHNV and CDR2 is YYDKDF (reference sequence). The CDR3 has 15 residues. Trimming took 0 bases from V and 3 from J, leaving 11 bases between them. The CDR3 sequence: CATSRDIETHTEAFF. The CDR3 DNA reads TGTGCCACCAGCAGAGATATAGAAACTCACACTGAAGCTTTCTTT.

The chain combines TRBV3-1 (or the pseudogene TRBV3-2) with TRBJ1-3; D possibly corresponds to TRBD1 (5 bases). CDR3 length equals 15 residues. The V gene lost 4 bases and the J gene lost 4 bases, with 14 bases spanning the gap. Germline assignment: CDR1 LGHDT and CDR2 YNNKEL (reference sequence). This CDR3 reads CASSRQGGRGNTIYF. The DNA for the CDR3 is TGTGCCAGCAGCCGTCAGGGTGGCCGCGGAAACACCATATATTTT.

The chain links TRBV6-5 to TRBJ1-1; D possibly corresponds to TRBD1 (6 bases). Germline CDR1 and CDR2: MNHEY and SVGAGI. With 5 bases removed from V and 0 bases from J, the gap between germline ends came to 10 bases. The CDR3 runs 14 residues. In DNA, the CDR3 is TGTGCCAGCAGTAGGACAGTCATGAACACTGAAGCTTTCTTT. As protein: CASSRTVMNTEAFF.

V gene TRBV30 combines with J gene TRBJ2-1, with D hard to call. CDR1 is GTSNPN, CDR2 SVGIG, per germline (reference sequence). CDR3 length: 16 amino acids. Trimming removed 2 bases from V and 0 bases from J, with 14 bases in between. This CDR3 reads CAWSTSIRSSYNEQFF. For the CDR3, the DNA is TGTGCCTGGAGTACCTCAATCAGGAGCTCCTACAATGAGCAGTTCTTC.

V gene TRBV13 combines with J gene TRBJ2-1; 12 bases line up with TRBD2. Germline V gene sequence: CDR1 PRHDT, CDR2 FYEKMQ (reference sequence). This CDR3 has 19 amino acids. V gave up 4 bases and J gave up 0 bases; unmatched junction bases: 10. The CDR3 DNA reads TGTGCCAGCAGCTCAGAGCGGCTAGCGGGAGGGAGCTCCTACAATGAGCAGTTCTTC. Translated: CASSSERLAGGSSYNEQFF. The entire variable domain, with the rest obtained from reference TRBV13 and TRBJ2-1, is as follows: AAGVIQSPRHLIKEKRETATLKCYPIPRHDTVYWYQQGPGQDPQFLISFYEKMQSDKGSIPDRFSAQQFSDYHSELNMSSLELGDSALYFCASSSERLAGGSSYNEQFFGPGTRLTVL.

This clone was recorded once. The chain has TRBV7-2 and TRBJ1-5, with no clear D. V was shortened by 3 bases and J by 5 bases, with 14 bases between the two germline ends. This CDR3 comprises 15 residues. Germline CDR1 is SGHTA and CDR2 is FQGNSA. The CDR3 here is CASSFRRGLDQPQHF. The CDR3 coding sequence is TGTGCCAGCAGCTTTAGAAGAGGGCTCGATCAGCCCCAGCATTTT.

V usage is TRBV20-1 and J usage is TRBJ1-6; D unresolved. The germline V gene has CDR1 DFQATT and CDR2 SNEGSKA (reference sequence). This CDR3 is 11 amino acids long. The germline V and J ends were trimmed by 2 bases and 11 bases, with 7 bases remaining between them. The CDR3 loop is CSARLAAPLHF. In nucleotides, the CDR3 is TGCAGTGCTAGATTGGCAGCACCCCTCCACTTT.